The 14 T cell receptor beta chains below come from one sample, sequenced in a study of response to subunit inactivated influenza vaccine. TCRdb re-called the RT-PCR reads with MiXCR, one entry per CDR3 protein. Of about 170,000 distinct CDR3 sequences listed, 12% are singletons. A further study also used this sample, focusing on T cells expressing NK-cell markers. From that report: UMIs accompanied the 5'RACE template switching by which TCR beta cDNA was made.

The input for sequencing was CD8+ T cells sorted from PBMCs, taken roughly 12 days after vaccination. Receptors were obtained from a man aged 50-59 years who received an inactivated influenza vaccine.

The V and J genes are TRBV27 and TRBJ1-6, with D maybe TRBD1 (5 bases). This CDR3 contains 13 residues. Trimming stripped 10 bases from V and 5 bases from J, with 12 bases between. Germline V gene lookup returns CDR1 MNHEY and CDR2 SMNVEV (reference sequence). The CDR3 protein is CATSGLNNSPLHF. The DNA of the CDR3 is TGTGCCACCTCGGGGCTGAATAATTCACCCCTCCACTTT.

This clonotype was counted only a few times. The chain is built from TRBV4-2 and TRBJ2-1; D is unclear. CDR1 and CDR2 from the germline V gene are LGHNA and YNFKEQ. V lost 2 bases, J lost 4 bases, and 15 bases lay in between. The CDR3 is 16 residues long. The CDR3 is CASSQSGPGTYNEQFF. CDR3 bases: TGTGCCAGCAGCCAATCAGGTCCAGGAACGTACAATGAGCAGTTCTTC.

This clonotype was counted only a few times. The chain uses TRBV4-3 and TRBJ1-2; 7 bases line up with TRBD1. From germline, CDR1 is LGHNA and CDR2 YSLEER. Trimming cost V 1 base and J 3 bases; bases outside gene matches: 8. The CDR3 length is 16 residues. The CDR3 is CASSQGQGSLYYGYTF. The DNA for the CDR3 is TGCGCCAGCAGCCAAGGACAGGGAAGTCTGTACTATGGCTACACCTTC.

This chain connects TRBV4-3 to TRBJ2-4; D gene uncertain. CDR1 and CDR2 (germline): LGHNA, YSLEER. Deletions cut 4 bases from V and 7 bases from J, with 20 bases between. The CDR3 spans 16 residues. The CDR3 is CASSPVRIYGWNIQYF. The CDR3 coding sequence is TGCGCCAGCAGCCCCGTCCGGATCTATGGGTGGAACATTCAGTACTTC.

The J gene is TRBJ1-5, the V gene TRBV24-1; D is possibly TRBD1 (5 bases). Trimming stripped 5 bases from V and 1 base from J, with 5 bases between. This CDR3 comprises 13 residues. Germline CDR1 KGHDR, CDR2 SFDVKD. CDR3 nucleotide sequence: TGTGCCACCAGTGCAGGGAGCAATCAGCCCCAGCATTTT. Its protein is CATSAGSNQPQHF.

V usage is TRBV7-9 and J usage is TRBJ1-4; possibly TRBD1 for D (6 bases). The V gene's germline CDR1 is SEHNR and CDR2 FQNEAQ (reference sequence). This CDR3 is 14 amino acids long. Trimming removed 5 bases from V and 8 bases from J, with 15 bases in between. The DNA for the CDR3 is TGTGCCAGCAGCCCGACAGGAGGGACCGAAAAACTGTTTTTT. Amino acids: CASSPTGGTEKLFF.

This clonotype was found many times. The chain recombines TRBV9 with TRBJ2-3, with 8 bases that match TRBD2. There are 17 residues in the CDR3. Trimming at V came to 3 bases and at J to 4 bases, leaving 13 bases not matched to a gene. Looked up from germline, CDR1 is SGDLS and CDR2 is YYNGEE. The CDR3 DNA follows: TGTGCCAGCAGCGCCCTCCTCGCAGCGGGAGCCCCAGATACGCAGTATTTT. This translates into CASSALLAAGAPDTQYF.

This clonotype was counted a few times. CDR3 amino acids: CASRIGSYNEQFF. In DNA form, the CDR3 reads TGCGCCAGCCGCATCGGGTCTTACAATGAGCAGTTCTTC. This chain connects TRBV5-1 to TRBJ2-1; D not certain. Per the germline V gene, CDR1 is SGHRS and CDR2 is YFSETQ. The CDR3 contains 13 residues. Trimming left V 7 bases short and J 4 bases short, with 12 bases between.

This clonotype was counted only a few times. This chain uses TRBV7-2 with TRBJ2-3, with D maybe TRBD1 (5 bases). Trimming took off 3 bases at V and 0 bases at J, with 10 bases between the two ends. Looked up from germline, CDR1 is SGHTA and CDR2 is FQGNSA. The CDR3 extends over 15 amino acids. The CDR3 protein is CASSFTTASTDTQYF. DNA for the CDR3: TGTGCCAGCAGCTTCACGACAGCGAGCACAGATACGCAGTATTTT.

This clonotype showed up just a few times. The chain links TRBV12-3 or TRBV12-4 to TRBJ2-1, with D perhaps given as TRBD1 or TRBD2 (5 bases each). The V gene lost 5 bases and the J gene lost 6 bases, with 14 bases spanning the gap. This CDR3 has 14 amino acids. CDR3 loop: CASSDWVGVNEQFF. Written as DNA, the CDR3 is TGTGCCAGCAGTGACTGGGTGGGGGTCAATGAGCAGTTCTTC.

V gene TRBV28 combines with J gene TRBJ2-7, with a weak D call TRBD1 (6 bases). Germline assignment: CDR1 MDHEN and CDR2 SYDVKM. There are 14 residues in the CDR3. V was trimmed by 6 bases and J by 2 bases, leaving 14 bases between them. The CDR3 loop reads CASRSPPGAYEQYF. In DNA form, the CDR3 reads TGTGCCAGCAGGTCTCCCCCAGGGGCCTACGAGCAGTACTTC.

This clonotype was seen more than once but under ten times. Here the CDR3 reads CASSQIPSGTENIQYF. The CDR3 nucleotides are TGTGCCAGCAGTCAAATTCCTAGCGGGACTGAAAACATTCAGTACTTC. The chain has TRBV6-1 and TRBJ2-4, with 9 bases lining up with TRBD2. The CDR3 loop spans 16 amino acids. Trimming cost V 5 bases and J 5 bases; bases outside gene matches: 10. Germline values: CDR1 MNHNS, CDR2 SASEGT.

This clonotype has a count of ten or more. This rearrangement joins TRBV12-3 or TRBV12-4 to TRBJ1-1; the match to TRBD1 covers 7 bases. The CDR3 is 11 residues long. V dropped 3 bases and J dropped 10; count of bases not matched to a gene: 2. The CDR3 nucleotides read TGTGCCAGCAGTTTCGGACAGGTAGCTTTCTTT. Protein sequence: CASSFGQVAFF.

This clonotype was counted between two and nine times. The chain is built from TRBV7-6 and TRBJ2-1; the match to TRBD2 covers 8 bases. J was trimmed by 8 bases and V by 4 bases; bases with no gene match: 7. The CDR3 has 14 amino acids. The V gene's germline CDR1 is SGHVS and CDR2 FNYEAQ. This CDR3 reads CASSSGTSDDEQFF. The CDR3 nucleotides read TGTGCCAGCAGCTCCGGGACTAGTGACGATGAGCAGTTCTTC.